This T cell receptor (beta chain) was identified in a study of T cell responses to AZD1222 COVID-19 vaccine (dated by TCRdb to the early 2020s). Concerning the study at large: A total of 230 to 250 trial participants underwent TCR sequencing, of whom 200 to 220 had received two doses of AZD1222 and 26 had received two doses of the MenACWY control vaccine. Trial participants were enrolled into age subgroups of 18-55, 56-69 and 70-plus years, which contained around 140, 26 and 57 TCR-sequenced participants, respectively.

The time point label for this specimen denotes: about 28 days (+/-7) after the second vaccine dose. AZD1222 recipients given second doses at about 4 weeks or at about 12 weeks were pooled, since spike-specific TCR depth and breadth were not found to differ between the two schedules. Vaccinee samples were obtained from the UK trials COV001 and COV002, which included a single-blind randomized controlled phase 2/3 trial of AZD1222 (ChAdOx1 nCoV-19) in healthy adults. Trial participant PBMC samples were collected at day 0 and day 28 after the second dose for TCRbeta chain sequencing. The CDR3 regions of human TCRbeta chains were analyzed by immunosequencing. Per the source publication's procedure: Repertoire TCRs were matched against a reference library of SARS-CoV-2-specific TCRs generated with the MIRA antigen-specificity platform. Breadth meant the fraction of unique TCRs that were SARS-CoV-2-associated, whereas depth meant the fraction of total T cells that were SARS-CoV-2-associated. Using the MIRA data, every spike-specific TCR was mapped to the spike region that the TCR reacted to and assigned to either a CD4 or a CD8 class. Log10-transformed breadth and depth values were compared by one-way ANOVA with Sidak's multiple comparisons tests. This is the immuneACCESS table as TCRdb keeps it, with only in-frame sequences that have V and J called. A part of the clones is gone; compared with another copy, unresolved V genes explain less than half, and the rest is unexplained. The V and J calls and the clone size are those of that table, but D and trimming were determined from the DNA. The sample contains about 94,000 clones, 85% of them found a single time. 4.5% to 5% of the sample rests with the top ten.

On this clone itself: No antigen is known for it. The input lacks base qualities; no much larger clone sits a single base away.

General findings and caveats noted by the study authors: CD4 TCRs associated with the vaccine covered the entire spike protein, and the dominant responses were in regions 160-218 and 743-854. Because no day 14 peak-response samples were available, repertoires were characterized only after the peak T cell response. A significant rise in spike-specific TCR breadth and depth was observed after two AZD1222 doses relative to day 0 and relative to MenACWY recipients. Reportedly, almost half of the unique spike-specific TCRs recognized epitopes lying outside the regions that are mutated in the B.1.351 and B.1.1.7 variants. Conclusions about previously exposed vaccinees are limited because only six or seven AZD1222 recipients were SARS-CoV-2 seropositive at baseline. In the small 56-69-year group, the increase in depth fell short of significance, most likely because of low power. Participants were mostly white British and included more females than males, and it was suggested by the authors that clonal diversity may have been underestimated.

Between the V and J ends, shortened by 4 bases and 2 bases respectively, the junction contains 14 bases. The germline V gene gives CDR1 as SGHDT and CDR2 as YYEEEE. There are 15 amino acids in the CDR3, from cysteine to phenylalanine inclusive. Here the CDR3 DNA is all that survives: 45 bases in frame from base 1. The receptor chain draws on TRBV5-6 and TRBJ2-3, with TRBD1 perhaps the D gene, on 5 matching bases. This clonotype originated in an adult who received the AZD1222 COVID-19 vaccine. This specimen consisted of peripheral blood, obtained 28 days after the second AZD1222 dose. The DNA sequence is as follows: TGTGCCAGCAGCCCCCCCGACAGTCACACAGATACGCAGTATTTT. Translation gives CASSPPDSHTDTQYF.